The clone carrying this T cell receptor (beta chain) was seen just once. Its antigen remains unidentified. These data are taken from a study of T cells after posttransplantation cyclophosphamide. Findings and limits, study-wide: Donor-recipient repertoire similarity was low at 1-2 months, rising over year one. Tissue-infiltrating T cells from skin or gut overlapped little with blood T cells. After PTCy, TRB diversity resembled that of CNI/methotrexate controls.

The naive gate required viable CD3+CD4+ or CD3+CD8+ cells with CCR7+CD45RA+CD45RO-CD95-CD27+CD28+ phenotype. The related graft donor's blood sample was taken on the day of bone marrow donation. This CDR3 has 15 amino acids. CDR1 is MGHRA and CDR2 is YSYEKL in the germline V gene. Trimming cost V 1 base and J 7 bases, with 13 bases left between them. Method: immunoSEQ multiplex PCR; TCRdb's copy keeps in-frame clones and lacks some. Seen here are 8,500 to 10,000 clones, about 98% observed once, and the top ten hold 0.25%. The chain is built from TRBV4-1 and TRBJ2-2; a possible D gene is TRBD1 (5 bases). The receptor's source is a woman aged 55-69 years in good health, CMV-negative, and a related stem cell transplant donor. The sample taken for sequencing was naive CD4+ T cells sorted from PBMCs. The CDR3 nucleotides are TGCGCCAGCAGCCAAGGGCAGGGCAAGGGCGGGGAGCTGTTTTTT. This codes for CASSQGQGKGGELFF.